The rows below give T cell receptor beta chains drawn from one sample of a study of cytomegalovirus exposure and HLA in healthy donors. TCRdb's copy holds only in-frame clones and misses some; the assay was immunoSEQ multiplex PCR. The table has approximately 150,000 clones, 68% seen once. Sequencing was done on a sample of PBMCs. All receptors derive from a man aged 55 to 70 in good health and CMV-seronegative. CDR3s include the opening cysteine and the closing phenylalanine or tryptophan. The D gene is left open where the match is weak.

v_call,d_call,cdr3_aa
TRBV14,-,CASSQVREFYGYTF
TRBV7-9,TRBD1,CASSVGQSTDTQYF
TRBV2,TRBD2,CASSPGTSGVLAKNIQYF
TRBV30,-,CAWSRSSYNSPLHF
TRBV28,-,CASSLGAAYGYTF
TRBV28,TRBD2,CASTQEASGGETQYF
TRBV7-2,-,CASSLSGGNQPQHF
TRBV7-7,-,CASSLGLTGLETQYF
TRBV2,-,CASSENLFGYEQYF
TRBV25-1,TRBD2,CASSEWWEGANTGELFF
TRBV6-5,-,CASRAGFRTKTQYF
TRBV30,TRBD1,CAWATGTGAGNTIYF
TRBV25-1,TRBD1,CASSEGDSPRQPQHF
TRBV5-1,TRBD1,CASSAGQGQETQYF
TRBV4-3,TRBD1,CASSQRRGHGNEKLFF
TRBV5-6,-,CASSFGQGRREQYF
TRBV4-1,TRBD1,CASSLGQGNSPLHF
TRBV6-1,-,CASSETPNTEAFF
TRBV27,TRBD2,CASSLRPLAGSSGANVLTF
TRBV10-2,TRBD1,CASTPGQGGEQYF
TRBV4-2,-,CASSQDIEDTQYF
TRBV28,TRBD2,CASTPRREIRHEQYF
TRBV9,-,CASSVVAGSEAFF
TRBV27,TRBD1,CASSFGTGAEQYF
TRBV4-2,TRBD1,CASSKGSGDRENQPQHF
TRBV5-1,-,CASSLGWERGEQFF
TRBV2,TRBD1,CASSGDRGFF
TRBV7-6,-,CASSLGAEQYF
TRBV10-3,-,CAISESRGNQPQHF
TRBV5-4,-,CASSLDAGSGANVLTF
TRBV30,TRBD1,CAWSVDRAQETQYF
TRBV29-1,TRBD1,CSVEDRGQVYGYTF
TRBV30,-,CAWSVNSPLHF
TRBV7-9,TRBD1,CASSTEIQGTTDEQYF
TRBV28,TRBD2,CASSLLASGRAEQYF
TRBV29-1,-,CSVETRPAYEQYF
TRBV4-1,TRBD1,CASSQDRNYRGQGNTIYF
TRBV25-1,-,CASSKGQGSYEQYF
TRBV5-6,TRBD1,CASSPGTGRTLGPQYF
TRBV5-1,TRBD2,CASSLIPGLAGAPWFF
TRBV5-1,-,CASSPLMTGAPNTGELFF
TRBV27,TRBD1,CASSAHGTDNEQYF
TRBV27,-,CASSPTGLRMNTEAFF
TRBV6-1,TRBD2,CASPGTSLYEQFF
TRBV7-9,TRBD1,CASSYGQGAYNEQFF
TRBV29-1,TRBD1,CSVTGQGAEAFF
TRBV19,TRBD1,CASSTSTGVTEAFF
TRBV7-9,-,CASSSWTVYEQYF
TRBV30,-,CASNQGGYEQYF